These 21 T cell receptor beta chains were all obtained from the same sample, sequenced in a study of cytomegalovirus exposure and HLA in healthy donors. The study ran its PCR with 60 Vbeta and 13 Jbeta primers. TCRdb's table, derived via immunoSEQ multiplex PCR, lists solely in-frame clones and lacks some. The sample records fewer than 200,000 clones, approximately 80% being singletons. The sequenced material came from PBMCs. The receptor set was obtained from a woman aged 50 to 65 in good health and CMV-seropositive.

The J gene is TRBJ1-2, the V gene TRBV2; D perhaps matches TRBD1 (6 bases). The germline V gene encodes CDR1 SNHLY and CDR2 FYNNEI. Trimming took off 4 bases at V and 4 bases at J, with 16 bases between the two ends. The CDR3 runs 15 residues. In DNA, the CDR3 is TGTGCCAGCAGTGTAACGGACAGCGAGCGCTATGGCTACACCTTC. Translated, it gives CASSVTDSERYGYTF. The whole variable domain, filled in from reference TRBV2 and TRBJ1-2, reads EPEVTQTPSHQVTQMGQEVILRCVPISNHLYFYWYRQILGQKVEFLVSFYNNEISEKSEIFDDQFSVERPDGSNFTLKIRSTKLEDSAMYFCASSVTDSERYGYTFGSGTRLTVV.

The chain is built from TRBV7-2 and TRBJ1-4; 9 bases agree with TRBD1. The germline V gene has CDR1 SGHTA and CDR2 FQGNSA. The ends lost 5 bases at V and 6 bases at J; junction bases unmatched: 7. The CDR3 has 15 amino acids. The CDR3 nucleotides are TGTGCCAGCAGCAGGGAAACAGGGGGCCATGAAAAACTGTTTTTT. Its translation: CASSRETGGHEKLFF.

Only one count was recorded for this clone. This sequence joins TRBV6-1 and TRBJ2-7, with 8 bases lining up with TRBD1. This CDR3 contains 18 residues. Germline V gives CDR1 MNHNS, CDR2 SASEGT. Trimming at V came to 4 bases and at J to 3 bases, leaving 17 bases not matched to a gene. CDR3 sequence (DNA): TGTGCCAGCAGTGGCTCCCTCCGACCGACAGGGGCTATCTACGAGCAGTACTTC. This gives the protein CASSGSLRPTGAIYEQYF.

Only a few counts were recorded for this clone. V gene TRBV7-9 combines with J gene TRBJ2-5, with TRBD1 identical over 8 bases. The CDR3 is made up of 14 amino acids. Germline CDR1 reads SEHNR; CDR2 reads FQNEAQ (reference sequence). Trimming at V came to 1 base and at J to 4 bases, leaving 2 bases not matched to a gene. CDR3 in amino acids: CASSLVQGVETQYF. The CDR3, as DNA: TGTGCCAGCAGCTTAGTACAGGGGGTAGAGACCCAGTACTTC.

V gene TRBV7-3 combines with J gene TRBJ2-7; perhaps TRBD2 as D (6 bases). CDR1 and CDR2 (germline): SGHTA, FQGTGA. CDR3 length: 15 amino acids. Between the trimmed V and J ends, which lost 5 bases and 2 bases, there was a span of 16 bases. Written as DNA, the CDR3 is TGTGCCAGCAGCCCATCGCCGGGACTCGCCTACGAGCAGTACTTC. It codes for CASSPSPGLAYEQYF. Together with reference TRBV7-3 and TRBJ2-7, the CDR3 gives the full variable domain: GAGVSQTPSNKVTEKGKYVELRCDPISGHTALYWYRQSLGQGPEFLIYFQGTGAADDSGLPNDRFFAVRPEGSVSTLKIQRTERGDSAVYLCASSPSPGLAYEQYFGPGTRLTVT.

The V and J genes are TRBV11-1 and TRBJ1-6; unclear D gene. Germline assignment: CDR1 SGHAT and CDR2 FQDESV (reference sequence). Trimming shortened V by 5 bases and J by 7 bases, and 18 bases separated the two germline ends. This CDR3 is built from 16 residues. The CDR3 DNA sequence: TGTGCCAGCAGCCGGGAGGGAGTAATATACAATTCACCCCTCCACTTT. Residues: CASSREGVIYNSPLHF.

This clone was observed once. The genes are TRBV7-2 and TRBJ2-1; 9 bases align to TRBD2. Unmatched junction bases numbered 9, after V lost 1 base and J lost 8 bases. Germline V gene sequence: CDR1 SGHTA, CDR2 FQGNSA. The CDR3 length is 16 residues. CDR3 coding DNA: TGTGCCAGCAGCTTAGAAGGAGCGGGAGGTTTCGATGAGCAGTTCTTC. Protein product: CASSLEGAGGFDEQFF.

The J gene is TRBJ2-1, the V gene TRBV27; 7 bases fit TRBD1. The CDR3 consists of 14 residues. V was pared by 1 base and J by 4 bases, with 1 base of the junction left unmatched. Per germline, CDR1 MNHEY and CDR2 SMNVEV (reference sequence). The CDR3 protein is CASSLFRGYNEQFF. As DNA, the CDR3 is TGTGCCAGCAGTTTATTCAGGGGGTACAATGAGCAGTTCTTC.

The chain recombines TRBV7-2 with TRBJ1-1, with 9 bases lining up with TRBD1. The CDR3 contains 14 residues. V was clipped by 8 bases and J by 6 bases; unmatched bases: 10. Looked up from germline, CDR1 is SGHTA and CDR2 is FQGNSA. The CDR3 region has the DNA TGTGCCAGCTGTCTAGGACAGGGGTTCGCTGAAGCTTTCTTT. Its protein is CASCLGQGFAEAFF.

This sequence joins TRBV2 and TRBJ2-7, with TRBD1 identical over 10 bases. Germline assignment: CDR1 SNHLY and CDR2 FYNNEI. The CDR3 sequence is 13 residues long. Losses at the gene ends were 8 bases for V and 11 bases for J; bases not matched to a gene: 12. CDR3 sequence (DNA): TGTGCCAGCGGCTTCCCGAAGGGGACAGGGGAGTACTTC. This sequence encodes CASGFPKGTGEYF.

V and J are TRBV5-1 and TRBJ1-1; the D gene is possibly TRBD1 (5 bases). Germline CDR1 is SGHRS and CDR2 is YFSETQ. The CDR3 covers 15 residues. The ends were cut back, 1 base at V and 5 bases at J, with 15 bases in the middle. CDR3 sequence (DNA): TGCGCCAGCAGCTTGTCTCGGCAGGGTGGAACTGAAGCTTTCTTT. This translates into CASSLSRQGGTEAFF.

The chain recombines TRBV18 with TRBJ1-2; D gene unclear. Germline V gene sequence: CDR1 KGHSH, CDR2 LQKENI. The CDR3 runs to 15 residues. With 0 bases removed from V and 2 bases from J, the gap between germline ends came to 10 bases. The CDR3 region is CASSPPGATNYGYTF. The CDR3 DNA reads TGTGCCAGCTCACCACCGGGCGCGACCAACTATGGCTACACCTTC.

The chain uses TRBV19 and TRBJ2-7; the match to TRBD1 covers 7 bases. Trimming took 2 bases from V and 6 from J; bases not matched to a gene: 10. Germline lookup yields CDR1 LNHDA and CDR2 SQIVND (reference sequence). The CDR3 covers 15 residues. The CDR3 bases are TGTGCCAGTAGTATACGAAGTGCGACAGGGACCGAGCAGTACTTC. Its translation: CASSIRSATGTEQYF.

J is TRBJ2-2 and V is TRBV23-1, with 11 nucleotides matching TRBD1. TRBV23-1 is marked as an open reading frame, function uncertain. CDR3 length: 16 amino acids. Unmatched junction bases numbered 6, after V lost 6 bases and J lost 3 bases. CDR3 coding DNA: TGCGCCAGCAGCGACCCGGGACAGGGGGACACCGGGGAGCTGTTTTTT. Translating gives CASSDPGQGDTGELFF.

Only one count was recorded for this clone. J is TRBJ1-4 and V is TRBV7-2; TRBD1 matches at 8 bases. V shed 4 bases, J shed 8 bases, and the junction held 6 bases outside the gene matches. Germline-derived CDR1 and CDR2 are SGHTA and FQGNSA. CDR3 length equals 14 residues. CDR3 sequence (DNA): TGTGCCAGCAGCTATCAACAGGGGGGAGAAAAACTGTTTTTT. Its translation: CASSYQQGGEKLFF. Filled out from reference TRBV7-2 and TRBJ1-4, the complete variable domain reads GAGVSQSPSNKVTEKGKDVELRCDPISGHTALYWYRQSLGQGLEFLIYFQGNSAPDKSGLPSDRFSAERTGGSVSTLTIQRTQQEDSAVYLCASSYQQGGEKLFFGSGTQLSVL.

V is TRBV7-2 and J is TRBJ2-3, with a possible D match to TRBD1 (6 bases). The V end lost 1 base, the J end lost 2 bases, and 10 bases lay between the germline ends. Germline V gene lookup returns CDR1 SGHTA and CDR2 FQGNSA. The CDR3 is 15 residues long. CDR3 nucleotides: TGTGCCAGCAGCTTAGGGGGGCCCCCCACAGATACGCAGTATTTT. The encoded protein is CASSLGGPPTDTQYF.

The rearrangement uses TRBV7-8 and TRBJ2-5, with D possibly matching TRBD1 (6 bases). Trimming pared 4 bases from V and 5 bases from J, leaving 17 bases between. Germline V lookup: CDR1 SGHVS, CDR2 FQNEAQ. The CDR3 loop spans 15 amino acids. The CDR3 bases are TGTGCCAGCAGCTCAGGGGCGCAGGACTGGGAGACCCAGTACTTC. Protein: CASSSGAQDWETQYF.

The count of this clone is one. The chain employs TRBV4-3 and TRBJ2-1; the D gene is possibly TRBD1 (7 bases). CDR3 length equals 15 residues. Germline lookup yields CDR1 LGHNA and CDR2 YSLEER. Trimming stripped 5 bases from V and 8 bases from J, with 19 bases between. CDR3 amino acids: CASSSGGRLKDEQFF. CDR3 nucleotide sequence: TGCGCCAGCAGCTCAGGGGGGCGCTTGAAAGATGAGCAGTTCTTC.

This clone was seen only a few times. This chain links TRBV6-1 with TRBJ1-5; 9 bases line up with TRBD1. Germline V gives CDR1 MNHNS, CDR2 SASEGT. V was pared by 6 bases and J by 4 bases, with 7 bases of the junction left unmatched. The CDR3 sequence is 15 residues long. DNA of the CDR3: TGTGCCAGCAGGATACAGGGGGCGCCGAATCAGCCCCAGCATTTT. It translates to CASRIQGAPNQPQHF.

This clone appeared a few times. The genes are TRBV6-1 and TRBJ2-7; the match to TRBD1 covers 8 bases. This CDR3 has 15 residues. The germline V gene has CDR1 MNHNS and CDR2 SASEGT. The trim removed 8 bases at V and 0 bases at J, leaving 9 bases unmatched. The CDR3 here is CASALRQGSSYEQYF. The CDR3, as DNA: TGTGCCAGCGCGTTGAGACAGGGGAGCTCCTACGAGCAGTACTTC.

This rearrangement joins TRBV2 to TRBJ1-5; weak D call: TRBD1 (5 bases). The CDR3 has 14 residues. The ends were cut back, 6 bases at V and 11 bases at J, with 20 bases in the middle. Per the germline V gene, CDR1 is SNHLY and CDR2 is FYNNEI. The chain's CDR3 is CASSLRDASGAQHF. The CDR3 DNA reads TGTGCCAGCAGCCTCCGGGACGCCTCGGGGGCCCAGCATTTT. The full variable domain, in which reference TRBV2 and TRBJ1-5 provide the parts outside the CDR3, is EPEVTQTPSHQVTQMGQEVILRCVPISNHLYFYWYRQILGQKVEFLVSFYNNEISEKSEIFDDQFSVERPDGSNFTLKIRSTKLEDSAMYFCASSLRDASGAQHFGDGTRLSIL.